The entry below describes one T cell receptor (beta chain). Its antigen is not known. This sample is drawn from a study of T cell responses to AZD1222 COVID-19 vaccine. Findings and limits, study-wide: None of the repertoires were sampled until the peak T cell response had passed.

Method: immunoSEQ multiplex PCR; TCRdb's copy keeps in-frame clones and lacks some. In the table there are over 85,000 clones, around 81% of which are singletons. The CDR3 loop spans 13 amino acids. Germline V gene lookup returns CDR1 MNHEY and CDR2 SVGAGI. V lost 7 bases and J lost 7, with 14 bases in between. This specimen was peripheral blood, taken on day 0 of AZD1222 vaccination. J is TRBJ2-1 and V is TRBV6-5; perhaps TRBD2 as D (5 bases). The origin of this receptor is an adult in good health. Written as DNA, the CDR3 is TGTGCCAGCATAAGATGGACGGGGAATGAGCAGTTCTTC. Translating gives CASIRWTGNEQFF.